This T cell receptor beta chain was found in a study of blood T cell repertoires in COVID-19. In the study overall: From the United States, Italy and Spain came samples of acute and convalescent COVID-19. PBMCs, B-cell-depleted T cells, or T cells provided the cDNA or gDNA that made up the material.

Data came from immunoSEQ multiplex PCR; TCRdb stores just in-frame clones and leaves some out. The table shows more than 60,000 clones, with roughly 78% occurring only once. The CDR3 is 14 amino acids. CDR1 SGHNT and CDR2 YENEEA come from the germline V gene. V lost 7 bases to trimming and J lost 5 bases; unmatched junction nucleotides: 4. Input material: peripheral blood. V and J are TRBV11-3 and TRBJ2-2; 10 bases match TRBD1. The TCR was taken from a man in his fifties or sixties with acute or convalescent COVID-19. CDR3 nucleotide sequence: TGTGCCAGCAAGCCGGGACAGGGGACCGGGGAGCTGTTTTTT. This gives the protein CASKPGQGTGELFF.